The next 21 T cell receptor beta chains were all read from a single sample in a study of T cells in Graves' hyperthyroidism and ophthalmopathy. The investigators amplified TCR beta CDR3 regions from RNA transcripts. Carried out on the TCR CDR3, a first-round RT-PCR used the HTBI primer set. TCRdb reanalysed the multiplex PCR reads using MiXCR and keeps one entry per CDR3 protein. Of 200,000 to 250,000 distinct CDR3 sequences listed, 17% were seen once; the top ten hold 50%. Sequencing was carried out using blood. These receptors originate from a man over 45 with Graves' hyperthyroidism.

This clonotype was found many times. V is TRBV20-1 and J is TRBJ1-2; no clear D gene. The CDR3 is made up of 12 amino acids. Germline CDR1 and CDR2: DFQATT and SNEGSKA (reference sequence). Trimming pared 4 bases from V and 0 bases from J, leaving 6 bases between. The CDR3 loop is CSATPANYGYTF. Here the CDR3 DNA reads TGCAGTGCTACGCCCGCTAACTATGGCTACACCTTC.

This clonotype was seen at least ten times. The rearrangement links TRBV2 to TRBJ2-7, with D possibly being TRBD1 (6 bases). The CDR3 covers 14 residues. CDR1 and CDR2 (germline): SNHLY, FYNNEI. The V gene lost 2 bases and the J gene lost 0 bases, with 8 bases spanning the gap. CDR3 in amino acids: CASSETGHSYEQYF. Written as DNA, the CDR3 is TGTGCCAGCAGTGAAACGGGACACTCCTACGAGCAGTACTTC.

The V call is TRBV6-1, the J call TRBJ2-7; 7 nucleotides align to TRBD2. The V gene end was trimmed by 6 bases and the J gene end by 2 bases; junction bases not matched to a gene: 7. Looked up from germline, CDR1 is MNHNS and CDR2 is SASEGT. The CDR3 spans 14 residues. CDR3 loop: CASRRLADTYEQYF. CDR3 in DNA: TGTGCCAGCAGGCGACTAGCAGACACCTACGAGCAGTACTTC.

This clonotype was picked up a small number of times. V usage is TRBV7-9 and J usage is TRBJ2-1, with a tentative D call TRBD2 (5 bases). The V end was cut by 0 bases, the J end by 4 bases, with 7 bases between. The CDR3 extends over 14 amino acids. In germline, CDR1 is SEHNR, CDR2 FQNEAQ (reference sequence). This CDR3 reads CASSLAGEYNEQFF. Here the CDR3 DNA reads TGTGCCAGCAGCTTAGCGGGAGAATACAATGAGCAGTTCTTC.

At least ten counts were recorded for this clonotype. J is TRBJ2-5 and V is TRBV7-9, with 9 bases lining up with TRBD2. After removal of 5 bases from V and 5 bases from J, the junction contained 9 bases not matched to a gene. The CDR3 runs 15 residues. Looked up from germline, CDR1 is SEHNR and CDR2 is FQNEAQ (reference sequence). The chain's CDR3 is CASSGIAGAEETQYF. The CDR3 DNA follows: TGTGCCAGCAGCGGCATAGCGGGAGCGGAGGAGACCCAGTACTTC.

The CDR3 sequence is CASSPTYLSSGPTYEQYF. The CDR3 DNA is TGTGCCAGCAGTCCGACTTATCTTTCTAGCGGGCCAACCTACGAGCAGTACTTC. The V and J genes are TRBV2 and TRBJ2-7; 8 nucleotides align to TRBD2. Germline V gene data show CDR1 as SNHLY and CDR2 as FYNNEI. This CDR3 has 18 amino acids. The trim removed 5 bases at V and 2 bases at J, leaving 17 bases unmatched.

This clonotype appeared a single time. V gene TRBV25-1 combines with J gene TRBJ2-6; D may match TRBD1 or TRBD2 (6 bases each). Between the trimmed V and J ends, which lost 4 bases and 0 bases, there was a span of 16 bases. The CDR3 covers 18 residues. Germline CDR1 reads MGHDK; CDR2 reads SYGVNS. The CDR3 DNA follows: TGTGCCAGCAGTGGGGGGGCAGGGGCCCTCTCTGGGGCCAACGTCCTGACTTTC. Translated: CASSGGAGALSGANVLTF.

The chain uses TRBV24-1 and TRBJ2-2, with 13 bases aligning to TRBD2. V shed 3 bases and J 3 bases; nucleotides not matched to a gene: 12. Germline V lookup: CDR1 KGHDR, CDR2 SFDVKD. This CDR3 spans 20 amino acids. Here the CDR3 reads CATSDLGLAGVRADTGELFF. The DNA of the CDR3 is TGTGCCACCAGTGATCTAGGACTAGCGGGAGTTAGGGCGGACACCGGGGAGCTGTTTTTT.

This clonotype was counted ten times or more. The chain employs TRBV29-1 and TRBJ2-1; D unresolved. The CDR3 extends over 14 amino acids. Germline V gives CDR1 SQVTM, CDR2 ANQGSEA. V was pared by 0 bases and J by 4 bases, with 10 bases between. The DNA for the CDR3 is TGCAGCGTTGAAGACGTACTCCAGTACAATGAGCAGTTCTTC. Translation: CSVEDVLQYNEQFF.

For this clonotype: Given a much more abundant clone one base away, this may be a read error. The rearrangement uses TRBV10-3 and TRBJ1-3; D is unclear. Germline V lookup: CDR1 ENHRY, CDR2 SYGVKD. The CDR3 runs 16 residues. The DNA of the CDR3 is TGTGCCATCGGTGAGTCGGGCGTGTTCTCTGGAAACACCATATATTTT. Translating gives CAIGESGVFSGNTIYF.

This clonotype was observed many times. The CDR3 DNA reads TGTGCCAGCAGTTTGAGTCAGGGGGGGTACGAGCAGTACTTC. Protein sequence: CASSLSQGGYEQYF. The chain couples TRBV28 to TRBJ2-7; TRBD1 or TRBD2 may be the D gene (7 bases each). Germline V gives CDR1 MDHEN, CDR2 SYDVKM. The germline V and J ends were trimmed by 3 bases and 4 bases, with 13 bases remaining between them. This CDR3 is built from 14 residues.

This clonotype has a count of ten or more. The V gene is TRBV7-8, the J gene TRBJ1-2; D gene unclear. CDR1 and CDR2 (germline): SGHVS, FQNEAQ. There are 13 residues in the CDR3. Trimming pared 2 bases from V and 1 base from J, leaving 5 bases between. The CDR3 region is CASSLSRNYGYTF. The CDR3 DNA sequence: TGTGCCAGCAGCTTATCCCGTAACTATGGCTACACCTTC.

This clonotype has only a few counts. CDR3 sequence: CASSIGGKDEQYF. The CDR3, as DNA: TGTGCCAGTAGTATTGGCGGGAAGGACGAGCAGTACTTC. This chain joins TRBV19 and TRBJ2-7; TRBD2 is a possible D gene (6 bases). CDR1 is LNHDA, CDR2 SQIVND, per germline (reference sequence). V shed 3 bases and J shed 5 bases, with 11 bases lying between them. This CDR3 contains 13 residues.

This clonotype was observed at least ten times. V gene TRBV20-1 combines with J gene TRBJ2-7; TRBD2 agrees at 7 bases. Germline V gene data show CDR1 as DFQATT and CDR2 as SNEGSKA (reference sequence). The trim removed 4 bases at V and 5 bases at J, leaving 11 bases unmatched. The CDR3 runs 14 residues. CDR3 sequence: CSAKGFSGNDEQYF. The CDR3 nucleotides read TGCAGTGCTAAAGGGTTCAGCGGGAACGACGAGCAGTACTTC.

In this sample, this clonotype turned up many times. The CDR3 DNA follows: TGCGCCAGCAGCTCCGGACTAGCGGGCCCAGATACGCAGTATTTT. Protein product: CASSSGLAGPDTQYF. This rearrangement joins TRBV5-1 to TRBJ2-3; 11 bases align to TRBD2. Germline V CDR1 and CDR2: SGHRS, YFSETQ. V shed 3 bases, J shed 4 bases, and the junction held 4 bases outside the gene matches. The CDR3 runs 15 residues.

This clonotype has only a few counts. The chain is built from TRBV2 and TRBJ1-4, with D perhaps matching TRBD1 (5 bases). The CDR3 extends over 17 amino acids. With 2 bases removed from V and 8 bases from J, the gap between germline ends came to 21 bases. Looked up from germline, CDR1 is SNHLY and CDR2 is FYNNEI. The CDR3 DNA is TGTGCCAGCAGTGAATCCGGTGTAGAAAGGGGTGGCGAAAAACTGTTTTTT. Protein sequence: CASSESGVERGGEKLFF.

This clonotype was recorded a few times. The chain is built from TRBV4-2 and TRBJ1-6, with TRBD1 identical over 9 bases. V lost 0 bases and J lost 11; bases outside the gene matches: 5. The CDR3 has 15 amino acids. Germline loops: CDR1 LGHNA, CDR2 YNFKEQ. The CDR3 DNA sequence: TGTGCCAGCAGCCAAGACGGACAGGGGTTGGCACCCCTCCACTTT. Translation gives CASSQDGQGLAPLHF.

The sample holds many counts of this clonotype. The chain links TRBV18 to TRBJ2-5; 11 bases are a match to TRBD2. V dropped 1 base and J dropped 3; count of bases not matched to a gene: 4. Germline V lookup: CDR1 KGHSH, CDR2 LQKENI. The CDR3 has 16 amino acids. CDR3 sequence: CASSPRGLAAEETQYF. The CDR3 DNA reads TGTGCCAGCTCACCACGGGGACTAGCGGCAGAAGAGACCCAGTACTTC.

This clonotype was seen ten or more times. The chain carries TRBV18 and TRBJ2-3; possibly TRBD1 for D (6 bases). Per the germline V gene, CDR1 is KGHSH and CDR2 is LQKENI. CDR3 length: 13 amino acids. The V and J ends lost 6 bases and 2 bases respectively, with 9 bases between them. CDR3 in amino acids: CASSKGDTDTQYF. CDR3 nucleotide sequence: TGTGCCAGCTCTAAGGGGGACACAGATACGCAGTATTTT.

This clonotype has just a few counts. The J gene is TRBJ1-4, the V gene TRBV15, with no clear D. Germline CDR1 and CDR2: LNHNV and YYDKDF (reference sequence). The CDR3 runs to 15 residues. V lost 0 bases to trimming and J lost 8 bases, with 13 bases between them. CDR3 protein: CATSREGNEKEKLFF. Here the CDR3 DNA reads TGTGCCACCAGCAGAGAAGGGAATGAAAAGGAAAAACTGTTTTTT.

The J gene is TRBJ1-6, the V gene TRBV7-9, with 7 bases identical to TRBD1. The germline CDR1 and CDR2 sequences are SEHNR and FQNEAQ (reference sequence). J gave up 7 bases and V 1 base, and 4 bases lay outside the gene matches. This CDR3 region has 15 residues. In DNA, the CDR3 is TGTGCCAGCAGCTTAGGGACAGGCTTCAATTCACCCCTCCACTTT. This translates into CASSLGTGFNSPLHF.